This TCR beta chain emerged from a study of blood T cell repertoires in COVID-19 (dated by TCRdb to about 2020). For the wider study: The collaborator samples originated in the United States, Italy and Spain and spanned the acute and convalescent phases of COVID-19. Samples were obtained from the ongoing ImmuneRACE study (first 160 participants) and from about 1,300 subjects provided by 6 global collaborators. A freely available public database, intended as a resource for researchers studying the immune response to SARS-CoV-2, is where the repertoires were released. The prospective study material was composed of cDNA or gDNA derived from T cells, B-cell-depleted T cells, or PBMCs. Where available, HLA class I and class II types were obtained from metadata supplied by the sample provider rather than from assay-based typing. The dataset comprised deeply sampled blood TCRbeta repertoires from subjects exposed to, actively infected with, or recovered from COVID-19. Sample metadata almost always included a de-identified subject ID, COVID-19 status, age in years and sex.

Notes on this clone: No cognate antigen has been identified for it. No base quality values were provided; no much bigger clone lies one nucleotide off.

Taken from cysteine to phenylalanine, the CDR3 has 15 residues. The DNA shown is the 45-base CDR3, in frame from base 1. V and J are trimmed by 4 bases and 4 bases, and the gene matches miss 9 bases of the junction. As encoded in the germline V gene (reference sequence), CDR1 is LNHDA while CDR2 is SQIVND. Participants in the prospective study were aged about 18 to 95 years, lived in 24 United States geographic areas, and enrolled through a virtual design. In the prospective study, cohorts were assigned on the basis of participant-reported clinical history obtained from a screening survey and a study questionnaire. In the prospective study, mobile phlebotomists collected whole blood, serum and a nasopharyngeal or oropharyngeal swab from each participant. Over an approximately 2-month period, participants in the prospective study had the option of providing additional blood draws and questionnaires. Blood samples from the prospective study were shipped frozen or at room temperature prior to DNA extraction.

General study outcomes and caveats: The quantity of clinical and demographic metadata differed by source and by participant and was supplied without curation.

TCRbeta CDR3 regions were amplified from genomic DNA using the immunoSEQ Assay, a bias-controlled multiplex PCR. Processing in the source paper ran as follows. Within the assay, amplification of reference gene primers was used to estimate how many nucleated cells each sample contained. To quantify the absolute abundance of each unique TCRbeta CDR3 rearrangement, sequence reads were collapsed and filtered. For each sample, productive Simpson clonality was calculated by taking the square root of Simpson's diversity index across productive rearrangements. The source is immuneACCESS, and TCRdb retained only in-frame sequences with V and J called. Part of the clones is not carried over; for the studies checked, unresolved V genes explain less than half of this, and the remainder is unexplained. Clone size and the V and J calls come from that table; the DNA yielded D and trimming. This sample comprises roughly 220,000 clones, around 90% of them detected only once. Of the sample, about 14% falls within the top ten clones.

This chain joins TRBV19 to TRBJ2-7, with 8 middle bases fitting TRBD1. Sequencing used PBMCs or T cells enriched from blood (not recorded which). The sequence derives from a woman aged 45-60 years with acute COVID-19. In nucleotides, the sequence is TGTGCCAGTAGTAACCTAGGGACAGGTACTTACGAGCAGTACTTC. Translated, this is CASSNLGTGTYEQYF.